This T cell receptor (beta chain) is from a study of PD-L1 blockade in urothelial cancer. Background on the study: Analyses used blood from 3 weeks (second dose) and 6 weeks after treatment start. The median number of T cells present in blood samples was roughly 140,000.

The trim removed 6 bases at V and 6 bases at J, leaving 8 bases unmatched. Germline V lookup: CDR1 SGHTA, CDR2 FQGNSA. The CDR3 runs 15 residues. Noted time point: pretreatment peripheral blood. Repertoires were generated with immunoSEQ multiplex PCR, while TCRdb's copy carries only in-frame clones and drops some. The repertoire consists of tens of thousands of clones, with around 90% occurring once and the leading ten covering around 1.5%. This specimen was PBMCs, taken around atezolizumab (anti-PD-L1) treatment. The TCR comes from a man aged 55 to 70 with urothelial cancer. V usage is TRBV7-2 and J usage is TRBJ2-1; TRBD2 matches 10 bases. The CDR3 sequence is CASRSRLAGSNEQFF. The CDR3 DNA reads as TGTGCCAGCAGATCCCGACTAGCGGGTTCCAATGAGCAGTTCTTC.